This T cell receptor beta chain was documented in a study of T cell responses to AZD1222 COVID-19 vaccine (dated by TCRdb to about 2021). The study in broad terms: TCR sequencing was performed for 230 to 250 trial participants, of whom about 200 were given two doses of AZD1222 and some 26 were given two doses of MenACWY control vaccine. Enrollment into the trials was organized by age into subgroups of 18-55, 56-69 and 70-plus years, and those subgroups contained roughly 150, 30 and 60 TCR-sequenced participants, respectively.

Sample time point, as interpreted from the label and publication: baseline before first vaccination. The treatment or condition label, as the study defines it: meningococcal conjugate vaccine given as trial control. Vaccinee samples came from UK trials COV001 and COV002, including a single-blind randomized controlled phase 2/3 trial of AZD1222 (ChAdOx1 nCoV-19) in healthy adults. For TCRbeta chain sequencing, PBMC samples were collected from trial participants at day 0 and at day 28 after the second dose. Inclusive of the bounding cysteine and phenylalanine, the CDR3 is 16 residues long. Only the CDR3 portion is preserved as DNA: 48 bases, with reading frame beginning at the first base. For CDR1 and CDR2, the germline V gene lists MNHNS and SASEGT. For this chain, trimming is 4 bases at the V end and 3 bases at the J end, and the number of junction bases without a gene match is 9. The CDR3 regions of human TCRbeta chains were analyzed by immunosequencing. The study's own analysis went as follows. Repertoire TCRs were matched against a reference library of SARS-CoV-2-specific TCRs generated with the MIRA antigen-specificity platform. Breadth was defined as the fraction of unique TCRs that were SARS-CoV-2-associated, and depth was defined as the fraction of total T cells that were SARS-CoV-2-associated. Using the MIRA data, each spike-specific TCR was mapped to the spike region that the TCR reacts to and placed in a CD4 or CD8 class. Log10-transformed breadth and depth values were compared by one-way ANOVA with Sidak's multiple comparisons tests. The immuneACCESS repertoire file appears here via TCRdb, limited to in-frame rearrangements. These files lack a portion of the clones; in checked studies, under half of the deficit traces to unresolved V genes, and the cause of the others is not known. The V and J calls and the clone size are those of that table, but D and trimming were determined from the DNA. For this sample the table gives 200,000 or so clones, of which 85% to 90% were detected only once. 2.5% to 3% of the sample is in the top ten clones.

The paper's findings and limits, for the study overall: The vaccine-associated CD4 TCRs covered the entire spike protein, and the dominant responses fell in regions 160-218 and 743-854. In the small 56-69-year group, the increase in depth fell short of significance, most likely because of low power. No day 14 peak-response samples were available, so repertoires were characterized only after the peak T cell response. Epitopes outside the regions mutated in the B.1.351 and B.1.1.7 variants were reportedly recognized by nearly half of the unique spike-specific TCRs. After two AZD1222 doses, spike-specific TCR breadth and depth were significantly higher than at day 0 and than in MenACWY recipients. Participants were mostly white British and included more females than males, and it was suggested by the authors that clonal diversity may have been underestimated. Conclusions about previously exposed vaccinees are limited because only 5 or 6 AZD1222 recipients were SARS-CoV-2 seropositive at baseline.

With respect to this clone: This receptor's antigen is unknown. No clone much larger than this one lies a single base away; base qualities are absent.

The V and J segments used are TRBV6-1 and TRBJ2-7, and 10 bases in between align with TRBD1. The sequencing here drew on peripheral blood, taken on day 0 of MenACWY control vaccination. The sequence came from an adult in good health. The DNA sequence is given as TGTGCCAGCAGTGGCCGAGGGGGACAGGGGATCTACGAGCAGTACTTC. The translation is CASSGRGGQGIYEQYF.